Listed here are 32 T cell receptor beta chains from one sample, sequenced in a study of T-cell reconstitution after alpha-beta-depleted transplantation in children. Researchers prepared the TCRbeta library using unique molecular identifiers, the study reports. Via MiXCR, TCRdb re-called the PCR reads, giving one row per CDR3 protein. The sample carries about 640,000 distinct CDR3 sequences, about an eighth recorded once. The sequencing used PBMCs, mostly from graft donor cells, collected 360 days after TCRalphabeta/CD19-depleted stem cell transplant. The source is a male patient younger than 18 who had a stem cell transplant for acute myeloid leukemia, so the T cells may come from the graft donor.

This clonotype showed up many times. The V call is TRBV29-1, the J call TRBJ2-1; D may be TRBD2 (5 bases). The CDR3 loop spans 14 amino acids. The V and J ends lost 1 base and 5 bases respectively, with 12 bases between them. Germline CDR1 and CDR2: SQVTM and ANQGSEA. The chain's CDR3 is CSVEVGRENNEQFF. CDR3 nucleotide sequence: TGCAGCGTTGAAGTAGGTAGGGAGAACAATGAGCAGTTCTTC.

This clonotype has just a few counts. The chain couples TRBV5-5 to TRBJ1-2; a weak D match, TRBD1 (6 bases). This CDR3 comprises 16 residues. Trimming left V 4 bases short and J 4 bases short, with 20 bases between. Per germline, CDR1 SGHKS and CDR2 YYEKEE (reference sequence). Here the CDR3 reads CASSLGGAAGAYGYTF. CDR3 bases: TGTGCCAGCAGCCTGGGGGGCGCGGCAGGGGCCTATGGCTACACCTTC.

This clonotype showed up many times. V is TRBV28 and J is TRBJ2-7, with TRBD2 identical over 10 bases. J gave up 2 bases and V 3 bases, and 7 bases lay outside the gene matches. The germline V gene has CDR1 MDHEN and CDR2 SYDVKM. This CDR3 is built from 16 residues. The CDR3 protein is CASSFPSGRATYEQYF. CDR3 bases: TGTGCCAGCAGTTTCCCGAGCGGGAGGGCGACCTACGAGCAGTACTTC.

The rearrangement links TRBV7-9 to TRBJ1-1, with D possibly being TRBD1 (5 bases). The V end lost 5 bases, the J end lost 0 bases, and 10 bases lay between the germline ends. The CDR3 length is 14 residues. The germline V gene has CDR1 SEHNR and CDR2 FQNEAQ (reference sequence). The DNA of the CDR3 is TGTGCCAGCAGCAAGGCAGGGATGAACACTGAAGCTTTCTTT. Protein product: CASSKAGMNTEAFF. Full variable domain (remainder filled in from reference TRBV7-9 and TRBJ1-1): DTGVSQNPRHKITKRGQNVTFRCDPISEHNRLYWYRQTLGQGPEFLTYFQNEAQLEKSRLLSDRFSAERPKGSFSTLEIQRTEQGDSAMYLCASSKAGMNTEAFFGQGTRLTVV.

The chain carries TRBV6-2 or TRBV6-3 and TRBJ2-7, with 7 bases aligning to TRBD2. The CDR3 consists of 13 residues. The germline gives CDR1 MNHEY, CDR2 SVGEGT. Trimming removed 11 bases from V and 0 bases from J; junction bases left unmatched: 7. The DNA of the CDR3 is TGTGCCGGGAAGAGCGGGGCCTCCTACGAGCAGTACTTC. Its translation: CAGKSGASYEQYF.

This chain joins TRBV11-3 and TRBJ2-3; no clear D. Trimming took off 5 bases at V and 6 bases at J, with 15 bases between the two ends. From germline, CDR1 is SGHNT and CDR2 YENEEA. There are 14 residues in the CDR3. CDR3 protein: CASSTSTGVDTQYF. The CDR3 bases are TGTGCCAGCAGCACTTCGACCGGTGTGGATACGCAGTATTTT.

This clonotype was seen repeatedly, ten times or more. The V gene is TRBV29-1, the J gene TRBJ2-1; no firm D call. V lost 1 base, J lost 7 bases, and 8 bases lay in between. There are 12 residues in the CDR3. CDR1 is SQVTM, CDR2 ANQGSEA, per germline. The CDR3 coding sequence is TGCAGCGTTGAAGTTAGGCAGAATGAGCAGTTCTTC. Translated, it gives CSVEVRQNEQFF.

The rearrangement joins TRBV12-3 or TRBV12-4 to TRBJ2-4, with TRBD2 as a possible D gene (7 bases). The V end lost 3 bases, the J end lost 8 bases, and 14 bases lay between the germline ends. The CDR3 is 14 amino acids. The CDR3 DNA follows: TGTGCCAGCAGTTTGGGGGGGCGCGTGGACATTCAGTACTTC. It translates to CASSLGGRVDIQYF.

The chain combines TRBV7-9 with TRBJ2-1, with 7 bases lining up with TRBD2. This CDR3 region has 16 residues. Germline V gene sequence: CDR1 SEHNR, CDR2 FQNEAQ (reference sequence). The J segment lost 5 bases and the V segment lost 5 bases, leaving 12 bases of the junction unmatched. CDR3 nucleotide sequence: TGTGCCAGCAGCCCTCGACCCCGAGCGGGGCACAATGAGCAGTTCTTC. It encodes CASSPRPRAGHNEQFF.

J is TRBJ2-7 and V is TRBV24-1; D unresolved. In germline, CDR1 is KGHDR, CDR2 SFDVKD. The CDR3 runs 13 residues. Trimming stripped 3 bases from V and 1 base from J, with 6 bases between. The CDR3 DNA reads TGTGCCACCAGTGATCCGACATCCTACGAGCAGTACTTC. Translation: CATSDPTSYEQYF.

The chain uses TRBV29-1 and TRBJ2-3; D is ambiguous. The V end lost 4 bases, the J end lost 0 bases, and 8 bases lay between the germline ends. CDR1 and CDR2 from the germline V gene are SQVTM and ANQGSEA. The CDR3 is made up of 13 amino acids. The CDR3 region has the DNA TGCAGCGTTGTAGGTAGTAGCACAGATACGCAGTATTTT. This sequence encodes CSVVGSSTDTQYF.

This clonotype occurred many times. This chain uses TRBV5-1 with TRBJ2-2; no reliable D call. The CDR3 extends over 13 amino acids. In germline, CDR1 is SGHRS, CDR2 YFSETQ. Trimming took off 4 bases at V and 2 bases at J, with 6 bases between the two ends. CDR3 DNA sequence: TGCGCCAGCAGCGTCCGTAACACCGGGGAGCTGTTTTTT. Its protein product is CASSVRNTGELFF.

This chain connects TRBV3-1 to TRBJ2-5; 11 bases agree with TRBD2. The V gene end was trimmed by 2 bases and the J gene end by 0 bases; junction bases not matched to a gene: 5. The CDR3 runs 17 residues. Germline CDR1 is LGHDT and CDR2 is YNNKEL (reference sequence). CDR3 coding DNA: TGTGCCAGCAGCCAAATAGCGGGAGGGTCGTACCAAGAGACCCAGTACTTC. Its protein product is CASSQIAGGSYQETQYF.

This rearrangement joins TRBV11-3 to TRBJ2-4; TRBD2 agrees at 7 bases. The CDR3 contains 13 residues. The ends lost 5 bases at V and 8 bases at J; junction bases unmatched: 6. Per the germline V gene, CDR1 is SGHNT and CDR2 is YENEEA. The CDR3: CASSEGLVDIQYF. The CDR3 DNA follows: TGTGCCAGCAGCGAAGGACTAGTCGACATTCAGTACTTC.

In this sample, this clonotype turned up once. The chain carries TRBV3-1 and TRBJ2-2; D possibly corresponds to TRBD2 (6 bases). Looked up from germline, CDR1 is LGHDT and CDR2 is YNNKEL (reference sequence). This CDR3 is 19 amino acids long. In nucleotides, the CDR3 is TGTGTTAGTGGTTCCATTCCGATGGGCCCTCTGCGGGGCACCGGGGAGCTGTTTTTT. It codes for CVSGSIPMGPLRGTGELFF.

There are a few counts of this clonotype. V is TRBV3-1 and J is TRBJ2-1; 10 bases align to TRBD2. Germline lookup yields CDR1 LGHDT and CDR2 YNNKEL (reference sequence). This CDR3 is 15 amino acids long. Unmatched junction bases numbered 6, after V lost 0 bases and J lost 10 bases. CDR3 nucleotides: TGTGCCAGCAGCCAAGATCTAGCGGGAGACGGAGAGCAGTTCTTC. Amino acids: CASSQDLAGDGEQFF.

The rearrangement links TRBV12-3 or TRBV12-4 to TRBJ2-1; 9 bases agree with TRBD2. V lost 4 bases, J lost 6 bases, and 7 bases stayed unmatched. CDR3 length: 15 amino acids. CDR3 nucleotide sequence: TGTGCCAGCAGTTCCGGACTAGCGATCGGCAATGAGCAGTTCTTC. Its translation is CASSSGLAIGNEQFF.

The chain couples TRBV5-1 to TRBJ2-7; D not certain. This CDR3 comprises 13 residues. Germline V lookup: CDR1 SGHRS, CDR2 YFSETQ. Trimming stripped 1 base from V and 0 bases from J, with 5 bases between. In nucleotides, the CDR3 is TGCGCCAGCAGCTTGTGGGGCTCCTACGAGCAGTACTTC. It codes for CASSLWGSYEQYF.

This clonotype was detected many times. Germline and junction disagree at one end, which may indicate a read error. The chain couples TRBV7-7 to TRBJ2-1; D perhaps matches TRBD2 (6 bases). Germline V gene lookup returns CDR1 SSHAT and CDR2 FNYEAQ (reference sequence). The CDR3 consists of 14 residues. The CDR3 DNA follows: TGTGCTAGCAGCCTCGGGACTCATGACAATGAGCAGTTCTTC. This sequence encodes CASSLGTHDNEQFF.

Written as DNA, the CDR3 is TGTGCCAGCAGCACAGGGCCAACTAATGAAAAACTGTTTTTT. Translation gives CASSTGPTNEKLFF. The V call is TRBV6-1, the J call TRBJ1-4, with a tentative D call TRBD1 (6 bases). Germline V gene lookup returns CDR1 MNHNS and CDR2 SASEGT. This CDR3 comprises 14 residues. V dropped 6 bases and J dropped 0 bases, with 8 bases sitting between them.

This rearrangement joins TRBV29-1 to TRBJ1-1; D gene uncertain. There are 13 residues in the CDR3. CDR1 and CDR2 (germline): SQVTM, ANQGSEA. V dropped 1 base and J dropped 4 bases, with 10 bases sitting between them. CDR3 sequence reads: CSVEGRLGTEAFF. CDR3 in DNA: TGCAGCGTTGAAGGGCGCCTGGGCACTGAAGCTTTCTTT.

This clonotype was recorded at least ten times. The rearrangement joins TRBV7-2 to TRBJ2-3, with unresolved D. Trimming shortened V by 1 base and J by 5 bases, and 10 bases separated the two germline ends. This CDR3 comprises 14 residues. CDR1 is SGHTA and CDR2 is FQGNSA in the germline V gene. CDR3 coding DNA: TGTGCCAGCAGCTTAGGCTTTGGCGGAGATACGCAGTATTTT. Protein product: CASSLGFGGDTQYF.

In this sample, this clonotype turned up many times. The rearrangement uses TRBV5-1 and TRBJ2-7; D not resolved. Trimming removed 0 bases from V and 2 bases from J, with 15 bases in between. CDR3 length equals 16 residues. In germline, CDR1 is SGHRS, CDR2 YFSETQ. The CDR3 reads CASSLVSPTTAYEQYF. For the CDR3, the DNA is TGCGCCAGCAGCTTGGTATCTCCTACCACGGCCTACGAGCAGTACTTC.

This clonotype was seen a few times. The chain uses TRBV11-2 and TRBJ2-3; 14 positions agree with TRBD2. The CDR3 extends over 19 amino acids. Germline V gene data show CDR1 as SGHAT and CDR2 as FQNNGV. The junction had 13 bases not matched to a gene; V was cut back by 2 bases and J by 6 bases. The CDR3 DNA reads TGTGCCAGCAGCTTATTAGCGGGACTAGCGGGAGTCCTTCCGGATACGCAGTATTTT. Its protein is CASSLLAGLAGVLPDTQYF.

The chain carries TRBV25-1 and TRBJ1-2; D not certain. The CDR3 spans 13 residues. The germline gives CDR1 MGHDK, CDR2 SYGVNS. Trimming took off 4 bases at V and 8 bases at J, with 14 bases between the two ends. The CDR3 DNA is TGTGCCAGCAGTGGGGCCCAGGTGGGGGGCTACACCTTC. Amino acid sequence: CASSGAQVGGYTF.

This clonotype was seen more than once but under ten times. The CDR3 here is CAWSAGQGTQGDTQYF. DNA for the CDR3: TGTGCCTGGAGTGCGGGACAGGGGACCCAGGGAGATACGCAGTATTTT. The J gene is TRBJ2-3, the V gene TRBV30; 10 positions match TRBD1. The CDR3 spans 16 residues. V lost 1 base to trimming and J lost 5 bases; unmatched junction nucleotides: 9. Germline loops: CDR1 GTSNPN, CDR2 SVGIG (reference sequence). Complete variable domain (other parts from reference TRBV30 and TRBJ2-3): SQTIHQWPATLVQPVGSPLSLECTVEGTSNPNLYWYRQAAGRGLQLLFYSVGIGQISSEVPQNLSASRPQDRQFILSSKKLLLSDSGFYLCAWSAGQGTQGDTQYFGPGTRLTVL.

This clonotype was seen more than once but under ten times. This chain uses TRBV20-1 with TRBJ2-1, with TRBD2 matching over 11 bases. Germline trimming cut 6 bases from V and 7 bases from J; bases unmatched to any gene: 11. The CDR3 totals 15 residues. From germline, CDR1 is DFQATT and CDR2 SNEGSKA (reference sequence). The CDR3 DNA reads TGCAGTGCCAGACTAGCGGGGTTCCGAGTAAATGAGCAGTTCTTC. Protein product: CSARLAGFRVNEQFF.

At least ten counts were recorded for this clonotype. DNA of the CDR3: TGCAGCGTTGGACTAGCGACTAAATACGAGCAGTACTTC. Encoded protein: CSVGLATKYEQYF. The genes are TRBV29-1 and TRBJ2-7, with 8 bases fitting TRBD2. V was clipped by 4 bases and J by 4 bases; unmatched bases: 6. This CDR3 is 13 amino acids long. Germline CDR1 and CDR2: SQVTM and ANQGSEA.

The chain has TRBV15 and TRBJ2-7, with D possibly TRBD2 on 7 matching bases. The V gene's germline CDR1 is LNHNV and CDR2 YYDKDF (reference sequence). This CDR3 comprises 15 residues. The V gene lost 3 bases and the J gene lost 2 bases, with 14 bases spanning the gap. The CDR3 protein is CATSSWSGDTYEQYF. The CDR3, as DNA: TGTGCCACCAGCAGCTGGAGCGGGGACACCTACGAGCAGTACTTC.

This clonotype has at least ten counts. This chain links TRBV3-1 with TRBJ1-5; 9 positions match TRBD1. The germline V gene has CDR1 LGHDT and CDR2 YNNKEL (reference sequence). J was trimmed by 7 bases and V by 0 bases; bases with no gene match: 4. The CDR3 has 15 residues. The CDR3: CASSQDRDRAQPQHF. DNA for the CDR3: TGTGCCAGCAGCCAAGATCGGGACAGGGCCCAGCCCCAGCATTTT. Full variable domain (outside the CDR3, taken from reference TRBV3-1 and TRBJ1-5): DTAVSQTPKYLVTQMGNDKSIKCEQNLGHDTMYWYKQDSKKFLKIMFSYNNKELIINETVPNRFSPKSPDKAHLNLHINSLELGDSAVYFCASSQDRDRAQPQHFGDGTRLSIL.

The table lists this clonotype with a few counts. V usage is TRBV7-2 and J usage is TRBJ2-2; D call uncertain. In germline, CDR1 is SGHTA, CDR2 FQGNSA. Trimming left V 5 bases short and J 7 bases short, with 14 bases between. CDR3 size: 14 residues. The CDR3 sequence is CASSPRRLGGELFF. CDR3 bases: TGTGCCAGCAGCCCCAGGCGCTTGGGCGGGGAGCTGTTTTTT. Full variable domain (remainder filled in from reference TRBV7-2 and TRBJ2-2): GAGVSQSPSNKVTEKGKDVELRCDPISGHTALYWYRQSLGQGLEFLIYFQGNSAPDKSGLPSDRFSAERTGGSVSTLTIQRTQQEDSAVYLCASSPRRLGGELFFGEGSRLTVL.

CDR3 in amino acids: CASSNLVLATGELFF. The CDR3 nucleotides are TGTGCCAGCAGCAACCTCGTACTAGCTACCGGGGAGCTGTTTTTT. The chain joins TRBV9 to TRBJ2-2, with D possibly TRBD2 on 6 matching bases. With 4 bases removed from V and 5 bases from J, the gap between germline ends came to 15 bases. The CDR3 is 15 amino acids. Germline V gene sequence: CDR1 SGDLS, CDR2 YYNGEE.